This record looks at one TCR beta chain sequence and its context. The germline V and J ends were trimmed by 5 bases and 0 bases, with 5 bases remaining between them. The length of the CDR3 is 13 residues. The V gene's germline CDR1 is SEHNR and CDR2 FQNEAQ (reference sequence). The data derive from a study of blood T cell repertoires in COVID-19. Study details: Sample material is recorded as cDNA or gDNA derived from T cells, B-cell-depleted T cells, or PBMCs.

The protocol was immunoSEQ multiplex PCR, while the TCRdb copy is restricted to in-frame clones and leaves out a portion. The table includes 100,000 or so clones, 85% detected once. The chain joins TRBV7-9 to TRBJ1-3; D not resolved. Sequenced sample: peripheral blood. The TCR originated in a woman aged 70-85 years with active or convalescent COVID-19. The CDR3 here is CASSVISGNTIYF. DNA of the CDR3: TGTGCCAGCAGCGTAATCTCTGGAAACACCATATATTTT.